Ten or more counts support the clone carrying this T cell receptor (beta chain). Its specificity is not known. This entry comes from a study of T cells after yellow fever vaccination. TCRdb recomputed calls from the 5' RACE reads with MiXCR, one row per CDR3 protein. The sample has 95,000 to 150,000 distinct CDR3 sequences, 7.4% seen once. Overall study results and limits: From the bulk population, abundant clonotypes could contaminate and appear within FACS-sorted repertoires. The study re-detected most primary-vaccination clones after the booster (around 96% CD4, around 89% CD8).

This receptor was identified in a man aged 18 to 29 who received the YFV17D yellow fever vaccine. The source material was CD4+ T cells sorted from PBMCs, sampled 9 to 11 days after the first yellow fever vaccination.

CDR3 DNA: TGTGCCAGCAGCTTACTGGGGACTAGCGGGGGGGCTTTTGAGCAGTTCTTC. Translation: CASSLLGTSGGAFEQFF. The chain links TRBV7-2 to TRBJ2-1; 16 bases map to TRBD2. This CDR3 is built from 17 residues. Germline lookup yields CDR1 SGHTA and CDR2 FQGNSA. V dropped 2 bases and J dropped 9; count of bases not matched to a gene: 7.